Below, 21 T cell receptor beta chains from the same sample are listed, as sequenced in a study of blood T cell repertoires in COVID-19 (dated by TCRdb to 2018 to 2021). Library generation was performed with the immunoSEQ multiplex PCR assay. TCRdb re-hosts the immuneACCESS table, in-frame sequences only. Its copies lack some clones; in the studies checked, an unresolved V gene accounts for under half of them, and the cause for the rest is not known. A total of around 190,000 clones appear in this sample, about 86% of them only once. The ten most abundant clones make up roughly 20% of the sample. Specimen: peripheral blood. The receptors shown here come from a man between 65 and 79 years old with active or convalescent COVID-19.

In nucleotides, the CDR3 is TGTGCCAGCAGTTTAGATCACTCGGGGGGGCCCGGGGAGCTGTTTTTT. Its translation is CASSLDHSGGPGELFF. The chain combines TRBV27 with TRBJ2-2; 8 nucleotides agree with TRBD2. V dropped 2 bases and J dropped 6; count of bases not matched to a gene: 8. CDR1 is MNHEY and CDR2 is SMNVEV in the germline V gene (reference sequence). The CDR3 loop spans 16 amino acids.

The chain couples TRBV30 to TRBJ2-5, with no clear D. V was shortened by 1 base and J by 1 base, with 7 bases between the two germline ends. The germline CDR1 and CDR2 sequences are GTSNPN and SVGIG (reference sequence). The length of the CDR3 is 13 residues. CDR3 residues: CAWSDTSQETQYF. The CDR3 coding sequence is TGTGCCTGGAGTGATACTTCCCAAGAGACCCAGTACTTC.

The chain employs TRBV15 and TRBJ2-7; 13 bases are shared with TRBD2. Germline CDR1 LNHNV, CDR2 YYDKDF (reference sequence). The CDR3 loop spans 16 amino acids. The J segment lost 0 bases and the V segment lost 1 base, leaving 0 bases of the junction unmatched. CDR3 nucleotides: TGTGCCACCAGCAGAGGGACTAGCGGGAGCTCCTACGAGCAGTACTTC. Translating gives CATSRGTSGSSYEQYF.

The CDR3 region has the DNA TGTGCCAGCAGCTCAAACCCAGTTATTAACACTGAAGCTTTCTTT. Protein: CASSSNPVINTEAFF. The chain recombines TRBV5-5 with TRBJ1-1; D not certain. Trimming shortened V by 3 bases and J by 2 bases, and 14 bases separated the two germline ends. The CDR3 length is 15 residues. Germline V gene data show CDR1 as SGHKS and CDR2 as YYEKEE (reference sequence).

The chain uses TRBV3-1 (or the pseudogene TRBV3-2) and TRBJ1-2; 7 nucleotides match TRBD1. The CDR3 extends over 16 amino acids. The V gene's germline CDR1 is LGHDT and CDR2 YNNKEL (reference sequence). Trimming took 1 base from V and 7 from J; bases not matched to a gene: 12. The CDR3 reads CASSQGRGGRGRGYTF. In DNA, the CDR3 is TGTGCCAGCAGCCAAGGCCGAGGGGGCCGGGGACGTGGCTACACCTTC.

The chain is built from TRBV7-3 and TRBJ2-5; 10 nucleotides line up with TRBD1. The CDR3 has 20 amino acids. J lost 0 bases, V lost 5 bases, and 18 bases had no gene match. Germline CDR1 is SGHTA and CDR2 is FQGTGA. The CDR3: CASSPSPGQGRRGNQETQYF. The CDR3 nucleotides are TGTGCCAGCAGCCCGTCTCCGGGACAGGGGCGTCGCGGGAACCAAGAGACCCAGTACTTC.

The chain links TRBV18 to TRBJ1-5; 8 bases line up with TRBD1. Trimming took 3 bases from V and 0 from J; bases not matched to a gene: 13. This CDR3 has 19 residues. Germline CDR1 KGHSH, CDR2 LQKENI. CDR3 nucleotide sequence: TGTGCCAGCTCACCCAGGAGGACAGGGAGTGGTTATAGCAATCAGCCCCAGCATTTT. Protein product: CASSPRRTGSGYSNQPQHF.

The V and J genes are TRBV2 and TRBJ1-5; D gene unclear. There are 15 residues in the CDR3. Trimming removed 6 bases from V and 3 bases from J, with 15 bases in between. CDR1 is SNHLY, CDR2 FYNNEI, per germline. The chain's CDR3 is CASRDWASVNQPQHF. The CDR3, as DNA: TGTGCCAGCAGGGACTGGGCTTCGGTCAATCAGCCCCAGCATTTT.

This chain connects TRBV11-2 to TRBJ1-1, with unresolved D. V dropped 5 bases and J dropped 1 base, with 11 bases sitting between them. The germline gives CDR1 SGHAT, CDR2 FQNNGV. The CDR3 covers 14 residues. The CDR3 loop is CASSLSRGNTEAFF. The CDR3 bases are TGTGCCAGCAGCCTGTCACGGGGGAACACTGAAGCTTTCTTT.

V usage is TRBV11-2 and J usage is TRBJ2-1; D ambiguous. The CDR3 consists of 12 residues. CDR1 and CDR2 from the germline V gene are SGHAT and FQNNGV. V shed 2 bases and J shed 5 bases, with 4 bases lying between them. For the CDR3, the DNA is TGTGCCAGCAGCTTAAGCCACAATGAGCAGTTCTTC. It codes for CASSLSHNEQFF.

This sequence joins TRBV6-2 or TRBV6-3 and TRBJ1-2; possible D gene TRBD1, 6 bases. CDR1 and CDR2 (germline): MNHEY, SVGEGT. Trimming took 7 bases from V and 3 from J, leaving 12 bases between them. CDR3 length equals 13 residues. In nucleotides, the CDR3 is TGTGCCAGCAACCCAGGGGTTCACTATGGCTACACCTTC. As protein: CASNPGVHYGYTF.

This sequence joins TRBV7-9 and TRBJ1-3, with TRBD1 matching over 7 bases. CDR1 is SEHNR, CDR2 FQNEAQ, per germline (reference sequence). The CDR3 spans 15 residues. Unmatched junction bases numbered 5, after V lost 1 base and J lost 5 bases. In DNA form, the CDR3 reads TGTGCCAGCAGCTTAGTGGGGACAGCTAGAAACACCATATATTTT. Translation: CASSLVGTARNTIYF.

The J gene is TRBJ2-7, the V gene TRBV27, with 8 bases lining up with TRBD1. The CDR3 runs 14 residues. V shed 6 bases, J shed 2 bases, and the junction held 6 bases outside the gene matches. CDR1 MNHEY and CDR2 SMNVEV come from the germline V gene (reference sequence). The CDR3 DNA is TGTGCCAGCAGGCCCGGGACAGGAGCCTACGAGCAGTACTTC. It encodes CASRPGTGAYEQYF.

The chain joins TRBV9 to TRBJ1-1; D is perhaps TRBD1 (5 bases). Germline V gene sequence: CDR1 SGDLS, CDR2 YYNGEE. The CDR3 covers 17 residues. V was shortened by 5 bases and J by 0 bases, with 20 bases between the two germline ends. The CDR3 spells CASRGIDRGGLNTEAFF. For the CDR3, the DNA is TGTGCCAGCAGGGGAATTGACCGCGGGGGATTGAACACTGAAGCTTTCTTT.

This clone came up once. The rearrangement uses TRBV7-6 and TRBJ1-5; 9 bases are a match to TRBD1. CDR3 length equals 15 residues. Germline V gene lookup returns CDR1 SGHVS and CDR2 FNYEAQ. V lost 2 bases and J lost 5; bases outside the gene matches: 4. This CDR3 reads CASSLQDRGYQPQHF. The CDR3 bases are TGTGCCAGCAGCTTACAGGACAGGGGTTATCAGCCCCAGCATTTT.

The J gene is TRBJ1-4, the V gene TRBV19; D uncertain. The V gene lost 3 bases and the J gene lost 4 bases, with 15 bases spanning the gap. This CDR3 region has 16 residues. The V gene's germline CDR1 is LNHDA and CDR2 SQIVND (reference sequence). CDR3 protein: CASSILLPAGNEKLFF. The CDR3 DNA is TGTGCCAGTAGTATTCTGCTACCCGCGGGTAATGAAAAACTGTTTTTT.

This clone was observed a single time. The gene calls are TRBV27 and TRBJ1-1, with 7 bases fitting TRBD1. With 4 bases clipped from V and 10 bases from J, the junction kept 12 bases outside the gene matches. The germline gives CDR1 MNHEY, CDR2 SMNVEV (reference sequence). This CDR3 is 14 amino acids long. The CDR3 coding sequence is TGTGCCAGCAGTTCCTTGACAGGGATCCTTCGAGCTTTCTTT. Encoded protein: CASSSLTGILRAFF.

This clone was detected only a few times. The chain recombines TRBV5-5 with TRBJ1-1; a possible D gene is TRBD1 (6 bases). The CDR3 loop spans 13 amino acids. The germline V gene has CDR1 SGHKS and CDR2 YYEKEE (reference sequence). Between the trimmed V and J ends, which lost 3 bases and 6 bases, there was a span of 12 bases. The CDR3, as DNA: TGTGCCAGCAGCTCGATCTACAGGGCTGAAGCTTTCTTT. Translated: CASSSIYRAEAFF.

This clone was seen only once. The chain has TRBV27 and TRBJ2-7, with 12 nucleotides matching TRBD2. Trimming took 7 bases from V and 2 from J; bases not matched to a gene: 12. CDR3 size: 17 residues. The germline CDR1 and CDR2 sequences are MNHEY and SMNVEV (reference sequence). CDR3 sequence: CASKLRMASGRAYEQYF. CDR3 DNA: TGTGCCAGCAAACTCCGGATGGCTAGCGGGAGGGCCTACGAGCAGTACTTC.

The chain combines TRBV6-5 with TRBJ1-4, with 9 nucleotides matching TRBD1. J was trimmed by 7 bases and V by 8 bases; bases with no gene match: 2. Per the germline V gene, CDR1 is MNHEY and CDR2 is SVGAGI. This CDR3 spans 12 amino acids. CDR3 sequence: CASGTGFEKLFF. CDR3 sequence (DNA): TGTGCCAGCGGGACAGGGTTTGAAAAACTGTTTTTT.

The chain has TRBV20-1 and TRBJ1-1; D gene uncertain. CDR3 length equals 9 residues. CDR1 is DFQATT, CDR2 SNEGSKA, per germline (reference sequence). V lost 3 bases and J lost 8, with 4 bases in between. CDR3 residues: CSARSEAFF. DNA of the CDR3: TGCAGTGCTAGGAGCGAAGCTTTCTTT.